One and the same sample provided the 16 T cell receptor beta chains below, sequenced in a study of T cell responses to AZD1222 COVID-19 vaccine. Profiled with immunoSEQ multiplex PCR; TCRdb holds only in-frame clones, not every one. There are roughly 120,000 clones in the sample; roughly 87% occur only once, and 7.5% lies in the top ten. The sample in question was peripheral blood, obtained on day 0 of AZD1222 vaccination. The receptors originated from an adult in good health.

The chain combines TRBV7-9 with TRBJ1-5; 7 nucleotides agree with TRBD1. The V gene end was trimmed by 1 base and the J gene end by 7 bases; junction bases not matched to a gene: 4. The CDR3 spans 14 residues. CDR1 and CDR2 from the germline V gene are SEHNR and FQNEAQ (reference sequence). CDR3 in amino acids: CASSLGDSWQPQHF. In DNA form, the CDR3 reads TGTGCCAGCAGCTTAGGGGACAGTTGGCAGCCCCAGCATTTT.

The sample holds a few counts of this clone. The chain carries TRBV27 and TRBJ2-2; D perhaps matches TRBD1 (6 bases). CDR1 is MNHEY and CDR2 is SMNVEV in the germline V gene (reference sequence). Trimming stripped 8 bases from V and 3 bases from J, with 19 bases between. The CDR3 is 16 residues long. The CDR3 sequence: CASLPQGTIDTGELFF. The CDR3 DNA is TGTGCCAGCCTACCGCAGGGGACAATTGACACCGGGGAGCTGTTTTTT.

The chain is built from TRBV6-5 and TRBJ1-2; no firm D call. CDR3 length equals 15 residues. Trimming pared 2 bases from V and 8 bases from J, leaving 18 bases between. Germline-derived CDR1 and CDR2 are MNHEY and SVGAGI. Here the CDR3 reads CASSYPDGRLEGYTF. In DNA form, the CDR3 reads TGTGCCAGCAGTTACCCGGATGGACGCCTCGAGGGCTACACCTTC.

This clone was seen only a few times. The chain carries TRBV9 and TRBJ2-3; 7 bases fit TRBD2. Germline lookup yields CDR1 SGDLS and CDR2 YYNGEE. V trimming: 0 bases; J trimming: 5 bases; junction bases outside the gene matches: 18. This CDR3 is built from 19 residues. CDR3 coding DNA: TGTGCCAGCAGCGTAGCAATAAGGCAGGGAGGGTTGTTGCGAGATACGCAGTATTTT. Encoded protein: CASSVAIRQGGLLRDTQYF.

This clone was observed a handful of times. The rearrangement links TRBV29-1 to TRBJ2-6; D not resolved. CDR3 length: 14 residues. Germline V gives CDR1 SQVTM, CDR2 ANQGSEA. V lost 3 bases to trimming and J lost 0 bases, with 6 bases between them. This CDR3 is CSVEKISGANVLTF. DNA for the CDR3: TGCAGCGTTGAGAAAATCTCTGGGGCCAACGTCCTGACTTTC.

This chain joins TRBV30 and TRBJ2-7; unclear D gene. Between the trimmed V and J ends, which lost 1 base and 1 base, there was a span of 5 bases. CDR1 and CDR2 (germline): GTSNPN, SVGIG (reference sequence). There are 12 residues in the CDR3. The CDR3, as DNA: TGTGCCTGGAGTGAGGCTTCCTACGAGCAGTACTTC. Its translation: CAWSEASYEQYF.

V is TRBV7-2 and J is TRBJ2-6; D gene unclear. Trimming removed 5 bases at V and 2 bases at J, with 7 bases between. Germline V lookup: CDR1 SGHTA, CDR2 FQGNSA. The CDR3 is 14 amino acids. Written as DNA, the CDR3 is TGTGCCAGCAGCCCCGTGGCTGGGGCCAACGTCCTGACTTTC. Translating it yields CASSPVAGANVLTF. The whole variable domain, filled in from reference TRBV7-2 and TRBJ2-6, reads GAGVSQSPSNKVTEKGKDVELRCDPISGHTALYWYRQSLGQGLEFLIYFQGNSAPDKSGLPSDRFSAERTGGSVSTLTIQRTQQEDSAVYLCASSPVAGANVLTFGAGSRLTVL.

The chain is built from TRBV7-2 and TRBJ1-1; 7 bases fit TRBD1. Germline-derived CDR1 and CDR2 are SGHTA and FQGNSA. The CDR3 has 13 amino acids. Unmatched junction bases numbered 0, after V lost 4 bases and J lost 1 base. In DNA, the CDR3 is TGTGCCAGCAGCTCAGGGGGGAACACTGAAGCTTTCTTT. It encodes CASSSGGNTEAFF.

This clone showed up just once. The chain uses TRBV28 and TRBJ1-1; TRBD1 is a possible D gene (5 bases). Germline values: CDR1 MDHEN, CDR2 SYDVKM. The CDR3 runs 14 residues. Trimming shortened V by 6 bases and J by 4 bases, and 15 bases separated the two germline ends. CDR3 amino acids: CASRPRVVGTEAFF. DNA of the CDR3: TGTGCCAGCAGACCCAGGGTAGTTGGCACTGAAGCTTTCTTT.

Only one count was recorded for this clone. The chain has TRBV12-3 or TRBV12-4 and TRBJ1-2; the D is unclear. V was clipped by 2 bases and J by 8 bases, with 9 bases between them. The CDR3 length is 12 residues. Here the CDR3 reads CASSLSPAGYTF. DNA for the CDR3: TGTGCCAGCAGTTTATCCCCAGCGGGCTACACCTTC.

The rearrangement uses TRBV2 and TRBJ1-5; tentative D call: TRBD1 (5 bases). The CDR3 is 14 residues long. V lost 2 bases and J lost 4, with 9 bases in between. CDR1 is SNHLY and CDR2 is FYNNEI in the germline V gene. This CDR3 is CASSERRGNQPQHF. The CDR3 DNA follows: TGTGCCAGCAGTGAAAGGCGGGGGAATCAGCCCCAGCATTTT.

CDR3 sequence: CASSQELLAGENEQFF. CDR3 bases: TGTGCCAGCAGCCAAGAACTGCTAGCGGGGGAAAATGAGCAGTTCTTC. The V call is TRBV3-1 (or the pseudogene TRBV3-2), the J call TRBJ2-1; TRBD2 matches at 10 bases. Germline-derived CDR1 and CDR2 are LGHDT and YNNKEL (reference sequence). The CDR3 runs 16 residues. Trimming cost V 0 bases and J 7 bases; bases outside gene matches: 6.

The rearrangement links TRBV30 to TRBJ2-5; D may be TRBD1 (6 bases). There are 13 residues in the CDR3. The V and J ends lost 6 bases and 3 bases respectively, with 14 bases between them. Germline assignment: CDR1 GTSNPN and CDR2 SVGIG (reference sequence). This CDR3 reads CACSGTPKETQYF. The CDR3 DNA reads as TGTGCCTGTTCCGGGACACCAAAAGAGACCCAGTACTTC.

The J gene is TRBJ1-1, the V gene TRBV30; tentative D call: TRBD1 (6 bases). Germline V gives CDR1 GTSNPN, CDR2 SVGIG (reference sequence). The germline V and J ends were trimmed by 6 bases and 4 bases, with 15 bases remaining between them. This CDR3 is 13 amino acids long. The CDR3, as DNA: TGTGCCTGCCATACAGGGTCGGGCACTGAAGCTTTCTTT. Encoded protein: CACHTGSGTEAFF.

The chain has TRBV15 and TRBJ2-5; 13 positions match TRBD2. Germline-derived CDR1 and CDR2 are LNHNV and YYDKDF (reference sequence). J lost 3 bases, V lost 0 bases, and 7 bases had no gene match. CDR3 length: 18 amino acids. DNA of the CDR3: TGTGCCACCAGCAGAGATCACAGTGGACTAGCGGGGGAAGAGACCCAGTACTTC. Its protein is CATSRDHSGLAGEETQYF.

This chain joins TRBV14 and TRBJ2-3; D is ambiguous. The germline V gene has CDR1 SGHDN and CDR2 FVKESK. CDR3 length: 13 amino acids. The V and J ends lost 2 bases and 4 bases respectively, with 7 bases between them. The CDR3: CASSQTTADTQYF. The DNA for the CDR3 is TGTGCCAGCAGCCAAACGACGGCAGATACGCAGTATTTT.